The entry below gives a single TCR beta chain sequence along with its context. Per the original methods: Amplification of reference gene primers was used by the study to estimate nucleated cell counts. Libraries were prepared by immunoSEQ multiplex PCR; TCRdb keeps only in-frame clonotypes and omits some of them. That table supplies the V and J calls and clone size; D and trimming were determined from the DNA. The repertoire holds some 190,000 clones, with under 85% as singletons. This specimen belongs to a study of blood T cell repertoires in COVID-19. As for the study in general: The United States, Italy and Spain provided the acute and convalescent COVID-19 samples.

The Seattle patients joined while their infection was active and were tracked longitudinally afterward. The CDR3 has 14 residues. V was cut by 1 base and J by 1 base, with 8 bases left in between. In germline, CDR1 is SGDLS, CDR2 YYNGEE. This receptor was taken from an older man with COVID-19, enrolled during active disease. Sequencing was carried out using peripheral blood. This chain links TRBV9 with TRBJ1-1; perhaps TRBD1 as D (5 bases). The CDR3 loop reads CASSVSGTNTEAFF. CDR3 DNA sequence: TGTGCCAGCAGCGTAAGCGGGACGAACACTGAAGCTTTCTTT. The complete variable domain, with remaining parts taken from reference TRBV9 and TRBJ1-1, reads DSGVTQTPKHLITATGQRVTLRCSPRSGDLSVYWYQQSLDQGLQFLIQYYNGEERAKGNILERFSAQQFPDLHSELNLSSLELGDSALYFCASSVSGTNTEAFFGQGTRLTVV.